The rows below give T cell receptor beta chains drawn from one sample of a study of blood T cell repertoires in COVID-19. Profiled with immunoSEQ multiplex PCR; TCRdb holds only in-frame clones, not every one. Among 84,000 or so clones, roughly 89% were seen once, and the ten largest hold 5% to 5.5%. Sequences were obtained from peripheral blood. Receptor source: a man in his sixties with acute or convalescent COVID-19. Each CDR3 is given with its conserved first and last residue. A D gene is named only where the DNA matches it firmly. The size of a clone is reported for some rows only, either as once, few or many, or as a class for expanded clones.

d_call	v_call	j_call	clone_size	cdr3_aa	cdr3_nt
TRBD2	TRBV5-1	TRBJ2-7	NA	CASSREPSGGAYEQYF	TGCGCCAGCAGCAGGGAGCCTAGCGGGGGTGCCTACGAGCAGTACTTC
NA	TRBV6-1	TRBJ1-4	NA	CASSDPLTDLNEKLFF	TGTGCCAGCAGTGACCCGTTGACAGACCTAAATGAAAAACTGTTTTTT
TRBD2	TRBV24-1	TRBJ2-7	NA	CATSDPRTSGSYEQYF	TGTGCCACCAGTGACCCCCGGACTAGCGGATCCTACGAGCAGTACTTC
NA	TRBV3-1/TRBV3-2	TRBJ1-1	NA	CASSQDVKNTEAFF	TGTGCCAGCAGCCAAGATGTCAAGAACACTGAAGCTTTCTTT
TRBD1	TRBV2	TRBJ1-2	NA	CASNGQGRNYGYTF	TGTGCCAGCAATGGACAGGGGCGTAACTATGGCTACACCTTC
NA	TRBV24-1	TRBJ2-7	NA	CATSGPGTASSYEQYF	TGTGCCACCAGTGGGCCAGGGACTGCTAGCTCCTACGAGCAGTACTTC
NA	TRBV2	TRBJ1-4	NA	CASSETDEKLFF	TGTGCCAGCAGTGAGACAGATGAAAAACTGTTTTTT
NA	TRBV2	TRBJ1-1	NA	CASTWNRDRNTEAFF	TGTGCCAGCACCTGGAACAGGGATAGGAACACTGAAGCTTTCTTT
NA	TRBV27	TRBJ2-4	NA	CASSLLGPAGDIQYF	TGTGCCAGCAGTTTATTGGGGCCTGCAGGAGACATTCAGTACTTC
TRBD2	TRBV20-1	TRBJ2-7	NA	CSASPSGYYDSEQYF	TGCAGTGCTAGTCCTAGCGGGTATTACGATTCAGAGCAGTACTTC
TRBD2	TRBV7-9	TRBJ2-3	NA	CASSLESGGSTDTQYF	TGTGCCAGCAGCTTAGAAAGCGGGGGAAGCACAGATACGCAGTATTTT
TRBD1	TRBV29-1	TRBJ1-3	NA	CSATGQGNTIYF	TGCAGCGCCACGGGACAGGGAAACACCATATATTTT
NA	TRBV19	TRBJ1-3	once	CASSRPQGHSGNTIYF	TGTGCCAGTAGTAGACCACAGGGCCACTCTGGAAACACCATATATTTT
NA	TRBV14	TRBJ1-2	NA	CASSQKGAYGYTF	TGTGCCAGCAGCCAAAAAGGGGCCTATGGCTACACCTTC
TRBD1	TRBV7-2	TRBJ1-2	once	CASSEDRDYGYTF	TGTGCCAGCAGCGAGGACAGGGACTATGGCTACACCTTC
NA	TRBV18	TRBJ1-5	NA	CASSPTGGSNQPQHF	TGTGCCAGCTCACCCACCGGGGGGAGCAATCAGCCCCAGCATTTT